The 11 T cell receptor beta chains reported below all come from one sample, sequenced in a study of blood T cell repertoires in COVID-19. Sequencing was performed with immunoSEQ multiplex PCR; in TCRdb, only in-frame clones are kept and a portion is missing. The data contain roughly 200,000 clones, 85% of them singletons. The sequenced sample was PBMCs or T cells enriched from blood (not recorded which). These receptors came from a man in his forties who had recovered from COVID-19.

V is TRBV4-1 and J is TRBJ2-7, with 10 bases matching TRBD1. J lost 5 bases, V lost 1 base, and 17 bases had no gene match. Germline CDR1 and CDR2: MGHRA and YSYEKL. This CDR3 region has 19 residues. CDR3 sequence reads: CASSQVFGILYGTGDEQYF. In DNA form, the CDR3 reads TGCGCCAGCAGCCAAGTTTTTGGTATTCTATATGGGACAGGGGACGAGCAGTACTTC.

This clone occurred a few times. This chain uses TRBV5-1 with TRBJ2-1, with TRBD2 as a possible D gene (6 bases). CDR1 is SGHRS, CDR2 YFSETQ, per germline. The V end was cut by 2 bases, the J end by 8 bases, with 8 bases between. This CDR3 comprises 12 residues. This chain's CDR3 is CASSLLAHEQFF. The CDR3 DNA follows: TGCGCCAGCAGCTTACTAGCCCATGAGCAGTTCTTC.

The chain links TRBV13 to TRBJ2-5; no clear D. Trimming removed 11 bases at V and 5 bases at J, with 24 bases between. Germline-derived CDR1 and CDR2 are PRHDT and FYEKMQ (reference sequence). This CDR3 is 15 amino acids long. DNA of the CDR3: TGTGCCGGCCGAAAGGAGAAGGTTGGGTTCGAGACCCAGTACTTC. Encoded protein: CAGRKEKVGFETQYF.

This chain uses TRBV4-2 with TRBJ2-3; 7 bases agree with TRBD2. This CDR3 is built from 15 residues. The ends lost 0 bases at V and 6 bases at J; junction bases unmatched: 6. The V gene's germline CDR1 is LGHNA and CDR2 YNFKEQ. The CDR3 nucleotides are TGTGCCAGCAGCCAAGATCGGTCACTAGCGGATACGCAGTATTTT. It yields the protein CASSQDRSLADTQYF.

The rearrangement links TRBV6-5 to TRBJ2-4; TRBD1 matches 8 bases. Losses at the gene ends were 6 bases for V and 1 base for J; bases not matched to a gene: 5. From germline, CDR1 is MNHEY and CDR2 SVGAGI. The CDR3 is 15 residues long. CDR3 in DNA: TGTGCCAGCAGCCATAGGACAGGGGCCAAAAACATTCAGTACTTC. It is translated as CASSHRTGAKNIQYF.

The chain joins TRBV3-1 (or the pseudogene TRBV3-2) to TRBJ1-2; TRBD1 matches at 11 bases. V trimming: 4 bases; J trimming: 4 bases; junction bases outside the gene matches: 11. CDR1 LGHDT and CDR2 YNNKEL come from the germline V gene (reference sequence). CDR3 size: 17 residues. CDR3 in DNA: TGTGCCAGCAGCCCCCGGACAGGGGGCTCCTCCGTCTATGGCTACACCTTC. Translated: CASSPRTGGSSVYGYTF.

The J gene is TRBJ2-3, the V gene TRBV7-9, with 7 bases aligning to TRBD2. The V and J ends lost 1 base and 4 bases, in that order; junction bases with no gene match: 11. CDR1 and CDR2 from the germline V gene are SEHNR and FQNEAQ (reference sequence). CDR3 size: 17 residues. Written as DNA, the CDR3 is TGTGCCAGCAGCTTAGAAACACAGCGGGGTGGGGCAGATACGCAGTATTTT. Protein product: CASSLETQRGGADTQYF.

The chain links TRBV28 to TRBJ1-4, with TRBD1 identical over 7 bases. The CDR3 loop spans 17 amino acids. V shed 5 bases, J shed 6 bases, and the junction held 15 bases outside the gene matches. The germline gives CDR1 MDHEN, CDR2 SYDVKM. As DNA, the CDR3 is TGTGCCAGCAGTACACTCCTATACAGGGGCGAGGATGAAAAACTGTTTTTT. Translated, it gives CASSTLLYRGEDEKLFF.

This chain uses TRBV7-9 with TRBJ2-1; TRBD2 matches at 9 bases. The CDR3 is made up of 16 amino acids. Germline trimming cut 2 bases from V and 3 bases from J; bases unmatched to any gene: 5. In germline, CDR1 is SEHNR, CDR2 FQNEAQ (reference sequence). The CDR3 loop reads CASSLSGGPFYNEQFF. CDR3 nucleotides: TGTGCCAGCAGCTTAAGCGGGGGGCCTTTCTACAATGAGCAGTTCTTC.

This sequence joins TRBV2 and TRBJ2-1, with 9 bases that match TRBD2. The trim removed 0 bases at V and 4 bases at J, leaving 16 bases unmatched. The CDR3 contains 20 residues. Germline CDR1 and CDR2: SNHLY and FYNNEI. In DNA, the CDR3 is TGTGCCAGCAGTGAAGCGGGGTATGCGGGAGGGCCTCCCGATTACAATGAGCAGTTCTTC. Its translation is CASSEAGYAGGPPDYNEQFF.

The chain joins TRBV7-2 to TRBJ2-3, with 11 bases matching TRBD2. The germline CDR1 and CDR2 sequences are SGHTA and FQGNSA. V was pared by 4 bases and J by 9 bases, with 6 bases of the junction left unmatched. The CDR3 extends over 14 amino acids. Here the CDR3 DNA reads TGTGCCAGCAGCTCTCTGACTAGCGGGACGACGCAGTATTTT. Amino acids: CASSSLTSGTTQYF.